This T cell receptor (beta chain) was identified during a study of blood T cells in healthy people across ages. The wider study: About one barcoded beta molecule per two T cells was the capture yield of template switching. General study points: Per million T cells, TCR beta diversity dropped about linearly as age rose.

This clonotype was detected ten times or more. Antigen specificity is unknown. The authors drew about 10 milliliters of peripheral blood from each donor. A sample-barcoded 5' primer and a J-beta primer mix were used in a second PCR of roughly 6 to 12 cycles. TCRdb called the 5' RACE reads again in MiXCR, with one record for every CDR3 protein. The sample comprises under 2 million distinct CDR3 sequences, roughly a third of which are singletons, and over 9% rests with the top ten. The CDR3 length is 14 residues. CDR1 is MGHRA, CDR2 YSYEKL, per germline. The ends lost 0 bases at V and 10 bases at J; junction bases unmatched: 0.

This sequence was found in a woman aged 25 to 39 in good health. The sequenced material came from blood. This chain connects TRBV4-1 to TRBJ2-1, with 13 bases aligning to TRBD2. This chain's CDR3 is CASSQELAGGEQFF. CDR3 in DNA: TGCGCCAGCAGCCAAGAACTAGCGGGGGGGGAGCAGTTCTTC.